Each of the 24 T cell receptor beta chains below was sequenced from the same sample in a study of blood T cell repertoires in COVID-19. The method was immunoSEQ multiplex PCR; TCRdb's version includes in-frame clones alone and lacks a portion of them. Found here are approximately 75,000 clones, less than 85% of them singletons; the top ten hold 2% to 3%. Sequencing was performed on peripheral blood. Source of these receptors: a human donor with acute or convalescent COVID-19. The donor label of this sample is uncertain.

CDR3 DNA: TGTGCCAGCAGGGGACAGGGAGTAGGCTCCTACAATGAGCAGTTCTTC. Amino acid sequence: CASRGQGVGSYNEQFF. The chain carries TRBV2 and TRBJ2-1; 9 nucleotides align to TRBD1. Germline loops: CDR1 SNHLY, CDR2 FYNNEI. V was clipped by 6 bases and J by 0 bases; unmatched bases: 6. The CDR3 runs 16 residues. The whole variable domain, remainder taken from reference TRBV2 and TRBJ2-1, is EPEVTQTPSHQVTQMGQEVILRCVPISNHLYFYWYRQILGQKVEFLVSFYNNEISEKSEIFDDQFSVERPDGSNFTLKIRSTKLEDSAMYFCASRGQGVGSYNEQFFGPGTRLTVL.

The chain links TRBV2 to TRBJ1-3, with no clear D. Trimming left V 7 bases short and J 4 bases short, with 11 bases between. The germline V gene encodes CDR1 SNHLY and CDR2 FYNNEI. There are 13 residues in the CDR3. CDR3 DNA sequence: TGTGCCAGCAAGTCGGTCCTGGGAAACACCATATATTTT. It codes for CASKSVLGNTIYF.

The V gene is TRBV5-1, the J gene TRBJ2-7; 7 bases align to TRBD2. The CDR3 totals 15 residues. The V and J ends lost 0 bases and 5 bases, in that order; junction bases with no gene match: 8. From germline, CDR1 is SGHRS and CDR2 YFSETQ. The CDR3 region has the DNA TGCGCCAGCAGCTTGGCGCGGGAGAAGTGGAACGAGCAGTACTTC. Protein: CASSLAREKWNEQYF.

The chain combines TRBV6-1 with TRBJ2-2; no firm D call. Trimming cost V 2 bases and J 0 bases, with 7 bases left between them. The germline V gene encodes CDR1 MNHNS and CDR2 SASEGT. The CDR3 sequence is 15 residues long. In nucleotides, the CDR3 is TGTGCCAGCAGTGAATTCCCCTCGAACACCGGGGAGCTGTTTTTT. Its translation is CASSEFPSNTGELFF.

The rearrangement uses TRBV5-6 and TRBJ2-1, with a tentative D call TRBD1 (6 bases). CDR3 length: 14 residues. V lost 4 bases and J 4 bases, leaving 12 bases between the germline ends. Germline V gives CDR1 SGHDT, CDR2 YYEEEE. CDR3 amino acids: CASSEPGQYNEQFF. As DNA, the CDR3 is TGTGCCAGCAGCGAACCCGGACAGTACAATGAGCAGTTCTTC.

V is TRBV28 and J is TRBJ2-7; 9 nucleotides line up with TRBD1. Trimming at V came to 6 bases and at J to 2 bases, leaving 5 bases not matched to a gene. This CDR3 contains 14 residues. In germline, CDR1 is MDHEN, CDR2 SYDVKM. The CDR3 here is CASRSRDRAYEQYV. CDR3 bases: TGTGCCAGCAGAAGCCGGGACAGGGCCTACGAGCAGTACGTC.

The chain carries TRBV27 and TRBJ1-2; D gene ambiguous. This CDR3 has 14 residues. The ends were cut back, 2 bases at V and 5 bases at J, with 12 bases in the middle. Germline CDR1 MNHEY, CDR2 SMNVEV (reference sequence). CDR3 in DNA: TGTGCCAGCAGTTTAAAACCTGGAGGGTATGGCTACACCTTC. This codes for CASSLKPGGYGYTF.

V and J are TRBV28 and TRBJ1-5, with D perhaps TRBD1 (5 bases). The CDR3 runs 13 residues. Germline values: CDR1 MDHEN, CDR2 SYDVKM. V lost 7 bases and J lost 5, with 12 bases in between. This CDR3 reads CASNRWGDQPQHF. DNA of the CDR3: TGTGCCAGCAATCGGTGGGGGGATCAGCCCCAGCATTTT.

This clone came up a few times. The chain combines TRBV7-9 with TRBJ2-7; the match to TRBD1 covers 8 bases. Germline-derived CDR1 and CDR2 are SEHNR and FQNEAQ (reference sequence). The length of the CDR3 is 16 residues. J lost 1 base, V lost 5 bases, and 10 bases had no gene match. The CDR3 region is CASSRSGQGYSYEQYF. DNA of the CDR3: TGTGCCAGCAGCCGATCTGGACAGGGATATTCCTACGAGCAGTACTTC.

The V and J genes are TRBV28 and TRBJ1-4; 7 bases line up with TRBD1. Germline loops: CDR1 MDHEN, CDR2 SYDVKM. Trimming at V came to 2 bases and at J to 7 bases, leaving 7 bases not matched to a gene. The CDR3 has 15 amino acids. CDR3 DNA sequence: TGTGCCAGCAGTTTAAGGGGGCGAATAAGTGAAAAACTGTTTTTT. The encoded protein is CASSLRGRISEKLFF.

The chain joins TRBV2 to TRBJ1-5; 8 bases agree with TRBD1. This CDR3 contains 15 residues. CDR1 is SNHLY and CDR2 is FYNNEI in the germline V gene. J was trimmed by 6 bases and V by 6 bases; bases with no gene match: 10. CDR3 protein: CASRGQEAFGQPQHF. In DNA, the CDR3 is TGTGCCAGCAGGGGACAGGAGGCCTTCGGTCAGCCCCAGCATTTT.

This sequence joins TRBV9 and TRBJ2-2, with 9 bases aligning to TRBD2. This CDR3 is 14 amino acids long. The trim removed 5 bases at V and 5 bases at J, leaving 4 bases unmatched. From germline, CDR1 is SGDLS and CDR2 YYNGEE. The chain's CDR3 is CASRLAGTTGELFF. The CDR3 DNA reads TGTGCCAGCAGGCTAGCGGGAACGACCGGGGAGCTGTTTTTT.

The J gene is TRBJ2-3, the V gene TRBV19; D is possibly TRBD1 (6 bases). The V gene lost 4 bases and the J gene lost 3 bases, with 14 bases spanning the gap. The CDR3 covers 15 residues. The V gene's germline CDR1 is LNHDA and CDR2 SQIVND (reference sequence). The CDR3 sequence is CASSNIGGETDTQYF. As DNA, the CDR3 is TGTGCCAGTAGTAACATAGGGGGAGAGACAGATACGCAGTATTTT.

The J gene is TRBJ2-2, the V gene TRBV5-1, with 7 bases identical to TRBD1. The trim removed 0 bases at V and 3 bases at J, leaving 2 bases unmatched. This CDR3 contains 15 residues. Germline assignment: CDR1 SGHRS and CDR2 YFSETQ. The CDR3 sequence: CASSLEGGDTGELFF. The CDR3 bases are TGCGCCAGCAGCTTGGAAGGGGGCGACACCGGGGAGCTGTTTTTT.

The rearrangement joins TRBV7-9 to TRBJ2-3, with 7 bases aligning to TRBD1. Germline lookup yields CDR1 SEHNR and CDR2 FQNEAQ (reference sequence). The CDR3 loop spans 15 amino acids. The trim removed 5 bases at V and 3 bases at J, leaving 8 bases unmatched. The CDR3 sequence is CASSRDRVGTDTQYF. In DNA, the CDR3 is TGTGCCAGCAGCCGTGACAGGGTCGGGACAGATACGCAGTATTTT. The full variable domain, completed using reference TRBV7-9 and TRBJ2-3, is DTGVSQNPRHKITKRGQNVTFRCDPISEHNRLYWYRQTLGQGPEFLTYFQNEAQLEKSRLLSDRFSAERPKGSFSTLEIQRTEQGDSAMYLCASSRDRVGTDTQYFGPGTRLTVL.

This chain uses TRBV19 with TRBJ2-2; D ambiguous. Germline CDR1 LNHDA, CDR2 SQIVND (reference sequence). The CDR3 has 13 residues. Trimming removed 4 bases from V and 4 bases from J, with 7 bases in between. The CDR3 DNA follows: TGTGCCAGTAGTACTGGCCCCACCGGGGAGCTGTTTTTT. Its protein product is CASSTGPTGELFF.

This clone was detected once. The chain has TRBV7-6 and TRBJ2-3; 8 bases agree with TRBD2. V shed 5 bases and J 4 bases; nucleotides not matched to a gene: 5. From germline, CDR1 is SGHVS and CDR2 FNYEAQ. The CDR3 runs 14 residues. Written as DNA, the CDR3 is TGTGCCAGCAGCCCGACTAGCGCCGCAGATACGCAGTATTTT. This encodes CASSPTSAADTQYF.

The V and J genes are TRBV5-4 and TRBJ1-2; D is possibly TRBD1 (5 bases). The length of the CDR3 is 15 residues. V was clipped by 0 bases and J by 8 bases, with 17 bases between them. Germline assignment: CDR1 SGHNT and CDR2 YYREEE (reference sequence). This CDR3 reads CASSLDRSAAGGYTF. DNA for the CDR3: TGTGCCAGCAGCTTGGACAGGTCCGCGGCGGGAGGCTACACCTTC.

A few counts support this clone. The gene calls are TRBV2 and TRBJ1-5, with 7 bases identical to TRBD1. Germline V lookup: CDR1 SNHLY, CDR2 FYNNEI. The V and J ends lost 4 bases and 4 bases, in that order; junction bases with no gene match: 10. CDR3 length: 16 residues. CDR3 sequence: CASSANPGGGNQPQHF. CDR3 nucleotide sequence: TGTGCCAGCAGTGCGAATCCAGGGGGAGGTAATCAGCCCCAGCATTTT.

A few counts support this clone. This chain links TRBV4-1 with TRBJ2-7, with TRBD1 identical over 9 bases. The CDR3 spans 18 residues. V gave up 0 bases and J gave up 2 bases; unmatched junction bases: 11. CDR1 and CDR2 from the germline V gene are MGHRA and YSYEKL. The CDR3 DNA reads as TGCGCCAGCAGCCAAGATGATTTTGGACAGGGGTTTCCCTACGAGCAGTACTTC. Translation: CASSQDDFGQGFPYEQYF.

V gene TRBV4-3 combines with J gene TRBJ2-7; 9 bases align to TRBD2. The CDR3 extends over 17 amino acids. V lost 2 bases to trimming and J lost 0 bases; unmatched junction nucleotides: 8. Germline CDR1 is LGHNA and CDR2 is YSLEER. As DNA, the CDR3 is TGCGCCAGCAGCCAAATAGCGGGAGCGCGATTCTCCTACGAGCAGTACTTC. This gives the protein CASSQIAGARFSYEQYF.

CDR3 nucleotides: TGTGCCAGCAGCGTGCAGGGAAGTGACACCGGGGAGCTGTTTTTT. Translated, it gives CASSVQGSDTGELFF. This chain joins TRBV9 and TRBJ2-2; a weak D match, TRBD1 (5 bases). This CDR3 is built from 15 residues. The V end lost 2 bases, the J end lost 3 bases, and 11 bases lay between the germline ends. Per the germline V gene, CDR1 is SGDLS and CDR2 is YYNGEE.

The chain uses TRBV28 and TRBJ2-3; TRBD2 matches at 15 bases. This CDR3 has 16 residues. Germline V lookup: CDR1 MDHEN, CDR2 SYDVKM. Germline trimming cut 5 bases from V and 3 bases from J; bases unmatched to any gene: 3. Here the CDR3 reads CASSRGLAGGTDTQYF. Written as DNA, the CDR3 is TGTGCCAGCAGTCGGGGACTAGCGGGAGGTACAGATACGCAGTATTTT.

This clone showed up just once. The chain joins TRBV21-1 to TRBJ2-1; TRBD2 is taken as the D call from the table, unchecked against the DNA. TRBV21-1 is assigned pseudogene status. The CDR3 loop spans 17 amino acids. The CDR3 spells CASNTGRLAGHYNEQFF. CDR3 nucleotide sequence: TGTGCCAGCAACACAGGTCGGCTAGCGGGACACTACAATGAGCAGTTCTTC.